In this sample, the clone carrying this TCR beta chain turned up many times. Its antigen remains unknown. This entry comes from a study of human T cells and chemical hapten exposure. Study summary: For the approximately 25-week duration of the study, patients were given weekly doses of diphenylcyclopropenone on the scalp.

Time point reported: pre-sensitization, week 0. Described treatment: therapeutic diphenylcyclopropenone sensitization with weekly scalp DPC. Whole blood that had not been fractionated was the source of extracted total RNA. V lost 2 bases and J lost 3; bases outside the gene matches: 4. The CDR3 is 15 amino acids. Germline V gives CDR1 SGHRS, CDR2 YFSETQ. Study observations and caveats: Compared with pre-sensitization or healthy control sets, expanded TCRs clustered more.

Within the library, unique molecular identifiers were attached to each individual cDNA molecule. TCRdb used MiXCR to reprocess the RACE reads, holding one entry per CDR3 protein. The sample yields around 300,000 distinct CDR3 sequences, over 7.5% seen once. The sequencing used whole blood, collected in connection with sensitization to the hapten diphenylcyclopropenone (DPC). The receptor was isolated from a man between 18 and 29 years old with alopecia areata. Some clones in this sample may be carry-over from other donors' samples. V usage is TRBV5-1 and J usage is TRBJ1-2; the match to TRBD1 covers 10 bases. The CDR3 sequence is CASSFETGGHYGYTF. In DNA, the CDR3 is TGCGCCAGCAGCTTCGAGACAGGGGGCCACTATGGCTACACCTTC.